The 11 T cell receptor beta chains presented below share a single source sample, sequenced in a study of blood T cell repertoires in COVID-19. Libraries were prepared by immunoSEQ multiplex PCR; TCRdb keeps only in-frame clonotypes and omits some of them. The sample records around 140,000 clones, about 89% being singletons. Sequences were obtained from peripheral blood. Receptors were obtained from a man aged 60-69 years with COVID-19, enrolled during active disease.

This chain links TRBV29-1 with TRBJ2-7, with unresolved D. This CDR3 has 12 residues. V was shortened by 0 bases and J by 0 bases, with 3 bases between the two germline ends. The germline V gene encodes CDR1 SQVTM and CDR2 ANQGSEA. The CDR3 DNA reads TGCAGCGTTGAAGATCTCTCCTACGAGCAGTACTTC. Its translation: CSVEDLSYEQYF.

The chain links TRBV3-1 (or the pseudogene TRBV3-2) to TRBJ2-2; 13 bases are a match to TRBD2. Germline CDR1 and CDR2: LGHDT and YNNKEL (reference sequence). J lost 4 bases, V lost 0 bases, and 5 bases had no gene match. CDR3 length equals 18 residues. This chain's CDR3 is CASSQDETSGGRTGELFF. CDR3 coding DNA: TGTGCCAGCAGCCAAGACGAGACTAGCGGGGGGCGCACCGGGGAGCTGTTTTTT.

The V gene is TRBV12-3 or TRBV12-4, the J gene TRBJ1-3, with D uncertain. The CDR3 sequence is 13 residues long. The V end lost 4 bases, the J end lost 3 bases, and 7 bases lay between the germline ends. The CDR3 loop reads CASSSGRGNTIYF. CDR3 bases: TGTGCCAGCAGTTCAGGCCGTGGAAACACCATATATTTT.

The chain has TRBV6-6 and TRBJ2-7; possibly TRBD2 for D (7 bases). The CDR3 consists of 13 residues. The V gene lost 7 bases and the J gene lost 4 bases, with 14 bases spanning the gap. Germline CDR1 MNHNY, CDR2 SVGAGI (reference sequence). CDR3 in amino acids: CASIRGAGYEQYF. CDR3 coding DNA: TGTGCCAGCATCCGGGGGGCAGGGTACGAGCAGTACTTC.

The genes are TRBV7-9 and TRBJ2-3; 7 nucleotides match TRBD2. The V segment lost 5 bases and the J segment 3 bases; nucleotides outside the gene matches: 8. The CDR3 runs 15 residues. Looked up from germline, CDR1 is SEHNR and CDR2 is FQNEAQ (reference sequence). CDR3: CASSREASGTDTQYF. Here the CDR3 DNA reads TGTGCCAGCAGCAGGGAGGCTAGCGGTACAGATACGCAGTATTTT.

The V and J genes are TRBV10-3 and TRBJ2-7; unclear D gene. The germline CDR1 and CDR2 sequences are ENHRY and SYGVKD. The CDR3 totals 11 residues. The ends were cut back, 7 bases at V and 3 bases at J, with 7 bases in the middle. This CDR3 is CAIMNSYEQYF. For the CDR3, the DNA is TGTGCCATCATGAACAGCTACGAGCAGTACTTC.

This rearrangement joins TRBV6-5 to TRBJ1-2; D remains unclear. This CDR3 is built from 15 residues. Germline V gene data show CDR1 as MNHEY and CDR2 as SVGAGI. Trimming cost V 0 bases and J 4 bases, with 12 bases left between them. This CDR3 is CASSYSYAGTYGYTF. CDR3 nucleotides: TGTGCCAGCAGTTACTCGTATGCGGGTACCTATGGCTACACCTTC.

J is TRBJ1-1 and V is TRBV30, with TRBD1 matching 7 bases. The CDR3 length is 15 residues. CDR1 and CDR2 from the germline V gene are GTSNPN and SVGIG (reference sequence). V was pared by 6 bases and J by 3 bases, with 13 bases of the junction left unmatched. CDR3 sequence reads: CACDTGVRADTEAFF. For the CDR3, the DNA is TGTGCCTGTGATACAGGGGTAAGGGCCGACACTGAAGCTTTCTTT.

The chain has TRBV30 and TRBJ2-1; possible D gene TRBD2, 5 bases. The germline CDR1 and CDR2 sequences are GTSNPN and SVGIG (reference sequence). The V end lost 0 bases, the J end lost 7 bases, and 13 bases lay between the germline ends. This CDR3 is built from 14 residues. CDR3 nucleotide sequence: TGTGCCTGGAGTGTACTTAGGAGCGGAAATGAGCAGTTCTTC. Translated: CAWSVLRSGNEQFF.

The CDR3 is CASSYTGQNYGYTF. The CDR3 coding sequence is TGTGCCAGCAGTTACACGGGACAGAACTATGGCTACACCTTC. This chain uses TRBV6-5 with TRBJ1-2; TRBD1 aligns across 7 bases. V lost 2 bases, J lost 2 bases, and 2 bases stayed unmatched. The CDR3 contains 14 residues. The germline V gene encodes CDR1 MNHEY and CDR2 SVGAGI.

The gene calls are TRBV5-4 and TRBJ1-1; 10 nucleotides line up with TRBD1. This CDR3 spans 17 amino acids. The trim removed 4 bases at V and 0 bases at J, leaving 9 bases unmatched. Germline-derived CDR1 and CDR2 are SGHNT and YYREEE (reference sequence). CDR3 amino acids: CASSQGQGRRVNTEAFF. DNA for the CDR3: TGTGCCAGCAGCCAGGGACAGGGGCGTCGCGTGAACACTGAAGCTTTCTTT.